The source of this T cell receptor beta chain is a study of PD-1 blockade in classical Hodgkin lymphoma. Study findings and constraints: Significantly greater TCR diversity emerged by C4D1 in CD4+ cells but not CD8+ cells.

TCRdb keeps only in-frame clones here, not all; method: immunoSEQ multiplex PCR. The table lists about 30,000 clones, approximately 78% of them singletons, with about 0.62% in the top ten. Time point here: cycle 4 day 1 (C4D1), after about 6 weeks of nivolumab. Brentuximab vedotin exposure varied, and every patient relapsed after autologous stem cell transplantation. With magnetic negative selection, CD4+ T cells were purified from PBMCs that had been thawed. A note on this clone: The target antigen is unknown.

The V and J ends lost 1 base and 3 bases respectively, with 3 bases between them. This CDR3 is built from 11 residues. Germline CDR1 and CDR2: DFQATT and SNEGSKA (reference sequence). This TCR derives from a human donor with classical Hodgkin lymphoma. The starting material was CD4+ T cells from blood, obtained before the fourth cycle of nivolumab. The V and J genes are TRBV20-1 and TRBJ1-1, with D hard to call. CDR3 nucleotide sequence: TGCAGTGCTAGAGGGGACACTGAAGCTTTCTTT. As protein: CSARGDTEAFF.